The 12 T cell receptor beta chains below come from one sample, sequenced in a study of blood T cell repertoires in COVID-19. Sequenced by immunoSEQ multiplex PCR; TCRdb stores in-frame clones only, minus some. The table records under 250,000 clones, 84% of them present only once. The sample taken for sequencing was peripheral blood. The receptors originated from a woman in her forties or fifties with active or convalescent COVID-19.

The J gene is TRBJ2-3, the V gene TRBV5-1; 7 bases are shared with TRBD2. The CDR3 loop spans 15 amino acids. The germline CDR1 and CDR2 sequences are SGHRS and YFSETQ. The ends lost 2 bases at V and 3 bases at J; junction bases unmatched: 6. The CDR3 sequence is CASSFEGGVTDTQYF. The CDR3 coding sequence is TGCGCCAGCAGCTTCGAGGGAGGGGTAACAGATACGCAGTATTTT.

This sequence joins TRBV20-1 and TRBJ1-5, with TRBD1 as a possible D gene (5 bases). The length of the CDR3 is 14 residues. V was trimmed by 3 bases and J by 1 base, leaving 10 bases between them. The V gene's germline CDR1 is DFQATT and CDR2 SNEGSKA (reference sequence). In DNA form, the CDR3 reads TGCAGTGCTAGTGGGGGGGAGAGCAATCAGCCCCAGCATTTT. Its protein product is CSASGGESNQPQHF.

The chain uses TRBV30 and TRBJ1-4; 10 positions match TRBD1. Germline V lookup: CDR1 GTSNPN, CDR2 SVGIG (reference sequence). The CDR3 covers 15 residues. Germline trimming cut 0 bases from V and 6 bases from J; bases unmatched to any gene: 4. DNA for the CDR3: TGTGCCTGGAGTGTACCGGGACAGGGGCATGAAAAACTGTTTTTT. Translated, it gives CAWSVPGQGHEKLFF.

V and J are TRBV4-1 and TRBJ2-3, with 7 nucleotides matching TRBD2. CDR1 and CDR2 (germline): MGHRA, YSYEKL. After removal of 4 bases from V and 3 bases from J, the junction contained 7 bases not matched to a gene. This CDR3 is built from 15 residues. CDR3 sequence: CASSPGEGITDTQYF. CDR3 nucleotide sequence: TGCGCCAGCAGCCCCGGGGAGGGCATAACAGATACGCAGTATTTT.

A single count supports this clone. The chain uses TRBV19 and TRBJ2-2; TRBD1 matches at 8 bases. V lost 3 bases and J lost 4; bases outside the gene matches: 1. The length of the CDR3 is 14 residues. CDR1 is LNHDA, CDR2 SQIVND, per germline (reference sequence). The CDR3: CASSITGGTGELFF. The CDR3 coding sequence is TGTGCCAGTAGTATTACAGGGGGCACCGGGGAGCTGTTTTTT.

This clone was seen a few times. CDR3 protein: CTSSQDPPTEVEKTQYF. The CDR3 nucleotides are TGCACCAGCAGCCAAGATCCCCCGACAGAGGTGGAAAAGACCCAGTACTTC. The chain recombines TRBV1 with TRBJ2-5; the table assigns TRBD1, which was not confirmed against the DNA. TRBV1 is a recognized pseudogene. This CDR3 comprises 17 residues.

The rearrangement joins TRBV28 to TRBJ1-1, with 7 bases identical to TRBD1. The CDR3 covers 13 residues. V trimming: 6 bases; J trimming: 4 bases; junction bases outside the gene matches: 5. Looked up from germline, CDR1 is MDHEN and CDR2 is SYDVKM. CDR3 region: CASRQGRGTEAFF. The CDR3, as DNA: TGTGCCAGCAGACAGGGGCGGGGCACTGAAGCTTTCTTT.

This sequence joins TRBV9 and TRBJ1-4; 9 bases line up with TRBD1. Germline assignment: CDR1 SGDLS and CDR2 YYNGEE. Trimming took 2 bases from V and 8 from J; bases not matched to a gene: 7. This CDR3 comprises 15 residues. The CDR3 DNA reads TGTGCCAGCAGCGTCCAGGACAGGGGACGGGAAAAACTGTTTTTT. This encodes CASSVQDRGREKLFF.

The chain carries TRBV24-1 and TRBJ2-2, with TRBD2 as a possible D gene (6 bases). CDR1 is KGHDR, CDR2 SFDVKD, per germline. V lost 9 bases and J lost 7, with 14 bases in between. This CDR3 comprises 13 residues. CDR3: CATSGVLGGELFF. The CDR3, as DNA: TGTGCCACCTCGGGGGTCTTGGGCGGGGAGCTGTTTTTT.

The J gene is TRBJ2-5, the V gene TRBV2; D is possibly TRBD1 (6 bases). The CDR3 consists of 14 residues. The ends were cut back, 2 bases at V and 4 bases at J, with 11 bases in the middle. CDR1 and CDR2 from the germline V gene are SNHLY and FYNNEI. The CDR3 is CASSEKGTRETQYF. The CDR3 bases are TGTGCCAGCAGTGAAAAAGGGACACGAGAGACCCAGTACTTC.

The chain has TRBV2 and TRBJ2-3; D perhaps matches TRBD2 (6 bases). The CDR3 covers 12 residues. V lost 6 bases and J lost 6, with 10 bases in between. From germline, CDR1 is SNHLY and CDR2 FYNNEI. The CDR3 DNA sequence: TGTGCCAGCAGGTTGGAGGGGGATACGCAGTATTTT. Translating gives CASRLEGDTQYF.

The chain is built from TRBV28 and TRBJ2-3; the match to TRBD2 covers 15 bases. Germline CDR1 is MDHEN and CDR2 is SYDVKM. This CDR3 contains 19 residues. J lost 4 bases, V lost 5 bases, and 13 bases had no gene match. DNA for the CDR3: TGTGCCAGCAGTCCCCCCACCATCGGACTAGCGGGAGGGTCAGATACGCAGTATTTT. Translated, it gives CASSPPTIGLAGGSDTQYF.